This record covers a single TCR beta chain. The template used for profiling TCR beta VDJ and CDR3 was genomic DNA. From the reads, TCRdb called clonotypes with MiXCR, one entry per CDR3 protein. The data hold about 190,000 distinct CDR3 sequences, with 48% observed a single time. The data are from a study of CD8+CD57+ T cells in acquired aplastic anemia. By flow cytometry, patients selected for sequencing had shown an expansion of CD8+CD57+ cells. Germline V CDR1 and CDR2: SGHTA, FQGTGA. V was cut by 1 base and J by 7 bases, with 4 bases left in between. CDR3 length: 12 amino acids. This sequence was found in a human donor with aplastic anemia. The material sequenced was sorted CD4+, CD8+, or CD8+CD57+ T cells (not recorded which) from PBMCs. The chain employs TRBV7-3 and TRBJ2-2; unclear D gene. Here the CDR3 reads CASSLIGGELFF. For the CDR3, the DNA is TGTGCCAGCAGCTTAATAGGCGGGGAGCTGTTTTTT.